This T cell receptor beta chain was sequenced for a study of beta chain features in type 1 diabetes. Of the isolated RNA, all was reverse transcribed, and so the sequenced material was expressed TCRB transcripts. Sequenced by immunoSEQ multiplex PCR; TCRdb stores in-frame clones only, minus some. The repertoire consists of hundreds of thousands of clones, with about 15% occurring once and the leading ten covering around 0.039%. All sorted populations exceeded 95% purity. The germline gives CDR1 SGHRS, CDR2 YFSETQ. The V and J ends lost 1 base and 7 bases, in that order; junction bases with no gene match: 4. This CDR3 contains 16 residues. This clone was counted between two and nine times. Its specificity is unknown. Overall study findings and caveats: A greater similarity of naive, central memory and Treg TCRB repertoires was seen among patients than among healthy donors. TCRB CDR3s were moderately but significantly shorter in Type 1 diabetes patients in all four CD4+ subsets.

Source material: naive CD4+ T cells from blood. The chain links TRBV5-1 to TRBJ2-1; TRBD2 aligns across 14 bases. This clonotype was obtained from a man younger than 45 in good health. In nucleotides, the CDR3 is TGCGCCAGCAGCTTGTGGGGACTAGCGGGAGTGAATGAGCAGTTCTTC. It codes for CASSLWGLAGVNEQFF. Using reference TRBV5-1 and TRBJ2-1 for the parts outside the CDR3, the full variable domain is KAGVTQTPRYLIKTRGQQVTLSCSPISGHRSVSWYQQTPGQGLQFLFEYFSETQRNKGNFPGRFSGRQFSNSRSEMNVSTLELGDSALYLCASSLWGLAGVNEQFFGPGTRLTVL.